Reported below is one TCR beta chain. Germline V gene lookup returns CDR1 SEHNR and CDR2 FQNEAQ (reference sequence). The CDR3 is 16 amino acids. J gave up 5 bases and V 4 bases, and 7 bases lay outside the gene matches. The sample comes from a study of blood T cell repertoires in COVID-19. Turning to the study itself: PBMCs, B-cell-depleted T cells, or T cells were the source of the cDNA or gDNA that made up the material.

Measured with immunoSEQ multiplex PCR; TCRdb has only the in-frame clones, and not every one. The data show tens of thousands of clones, approximately 80% seen once. Input material: peripheral blood. This TCR came from a man aged 50-60 years with COVID-19, enrolled during active disease. The V call is TRBV7-9, the J call TRBJ2-4; 11 nucleotides agree with TRBD1. The chain's CDR3 is CASSSRTGGGQNIQYF. CDR3 DNA sequence: TGTGCCAGCAGCTCTCGGACAGGGGGCGGCCAAAACATTCAGTACTTC.